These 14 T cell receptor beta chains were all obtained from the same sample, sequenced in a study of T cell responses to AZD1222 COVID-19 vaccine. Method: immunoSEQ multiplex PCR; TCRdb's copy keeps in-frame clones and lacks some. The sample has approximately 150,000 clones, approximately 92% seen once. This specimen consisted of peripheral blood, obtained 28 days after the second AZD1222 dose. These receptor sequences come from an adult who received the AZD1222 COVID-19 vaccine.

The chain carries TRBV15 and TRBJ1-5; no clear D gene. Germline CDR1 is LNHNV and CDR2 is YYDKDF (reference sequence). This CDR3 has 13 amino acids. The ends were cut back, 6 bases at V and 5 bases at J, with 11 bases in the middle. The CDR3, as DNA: TGTGCCACCAGGCGGAGACCGGATCAGCCCCAGCATTTT. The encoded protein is CATRRRPDQPQHF. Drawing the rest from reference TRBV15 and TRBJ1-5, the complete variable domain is DAMVIQNPRYQVTQFGKPVTLSCSQTLNHNVMYWYQQKSSQAPKLLFHYYDKDFNNEADTPDNFQSRRPNTSFCFLDIRSPGLGDTAMYLCATRRRPDQPQHFGDGTRLSIL.

The CDR3, as DNA: TGTGCCAGCAGCGCTTTAGCGTTAAAGAGCACAGATACGCAGTATTTT. It yields the protein CASSALALKSTDTQYF. The chain employs TRBV9 and TRBJ2-3, with D tentatively TRBD2 (5 bases). Trimming cost V 3 bases and J 0 bases, with 14 bases left between them. This CDR3 contains 16 residues. Germline CDR1 is SGDLS and CDR2 is YYNGEE.

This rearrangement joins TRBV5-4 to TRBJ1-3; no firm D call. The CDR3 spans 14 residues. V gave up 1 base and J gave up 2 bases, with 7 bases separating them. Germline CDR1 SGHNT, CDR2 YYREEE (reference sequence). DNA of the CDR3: TGTGCCAGCAGCTTGAAAGGCACTGGAAACACCATATATTTT. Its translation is CASSLKGTGNTIYF.

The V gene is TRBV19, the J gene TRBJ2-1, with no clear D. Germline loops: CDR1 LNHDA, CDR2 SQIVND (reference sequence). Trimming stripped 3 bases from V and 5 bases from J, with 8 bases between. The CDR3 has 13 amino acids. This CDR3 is CASSILPNNEQFF. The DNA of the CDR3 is TGTGCCAGTAGTATTCTCCCCAACAATGAGCAGTTCTTC. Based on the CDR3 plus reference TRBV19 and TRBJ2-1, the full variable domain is DGGITQSPKYLFRKEGQNVTLSCEQNLNHDAMYWYRQDPGQGLRLIYYSQIVNDFQKGDIAEGYSVSREKKESFPLTVTSAQKNPTAFYLCASSILPNNEQFFGPGTRLTVL.

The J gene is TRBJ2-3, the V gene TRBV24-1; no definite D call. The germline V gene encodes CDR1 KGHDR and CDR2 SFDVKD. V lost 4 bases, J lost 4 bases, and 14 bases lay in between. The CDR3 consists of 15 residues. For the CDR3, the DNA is TGTGCCACCAGTGACCAGGATTCACTCCCAGATACGCAGTATTTT. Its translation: CATSDQDSLPDTQYF.

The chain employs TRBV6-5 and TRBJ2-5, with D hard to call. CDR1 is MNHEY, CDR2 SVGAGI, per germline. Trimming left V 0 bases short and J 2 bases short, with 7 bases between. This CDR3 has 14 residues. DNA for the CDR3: TGTGCCAGCAGTTACTCCCCAGTACAAGAGACCCAGTACTTC. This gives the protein CASSYSPVQETQYF.

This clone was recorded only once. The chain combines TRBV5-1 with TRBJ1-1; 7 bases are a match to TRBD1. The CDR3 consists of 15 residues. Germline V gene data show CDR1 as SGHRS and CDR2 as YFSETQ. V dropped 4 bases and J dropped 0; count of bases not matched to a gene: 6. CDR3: CASSKNRGMNTEAFF. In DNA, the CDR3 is TGCGCCAGCAGCAAAAACAGGGGTATGAACACTGAAGCTTTCTTT. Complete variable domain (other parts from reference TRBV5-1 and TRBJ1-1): KAGVTQTPRYLIKTRGQQVTLSCSPISGHRSVSWYQQTPGQGLQFLFEYFSETQRNKGNFPGRFSGRQFSNSRSEMNVSTLELGDSALYLCASSKNRGMNTEAFFGQGTRLTVV.

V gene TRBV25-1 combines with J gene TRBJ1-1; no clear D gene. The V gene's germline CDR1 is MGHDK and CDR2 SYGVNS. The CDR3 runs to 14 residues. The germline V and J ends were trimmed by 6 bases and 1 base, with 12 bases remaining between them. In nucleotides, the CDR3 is TGTGCCAGCAGCTCTGGCGTGGGGAACACTGAAGCTTTCTTT. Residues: CASSSGVGNTEAFF.

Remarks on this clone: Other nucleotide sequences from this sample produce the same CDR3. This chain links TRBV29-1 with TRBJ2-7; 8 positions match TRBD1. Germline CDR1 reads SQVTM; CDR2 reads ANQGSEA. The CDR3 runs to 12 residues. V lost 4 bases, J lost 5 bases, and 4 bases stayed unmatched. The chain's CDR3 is CSVVQGANEQYF. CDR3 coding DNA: TGCAGCGTTGTCCAGGGGGCCAACGAGCAGTACTTC.

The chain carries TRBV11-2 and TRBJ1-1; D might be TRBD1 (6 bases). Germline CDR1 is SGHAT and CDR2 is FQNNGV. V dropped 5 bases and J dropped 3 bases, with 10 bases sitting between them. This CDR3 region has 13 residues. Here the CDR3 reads CASSTSGDTEAFF. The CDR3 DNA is TGTGCCAGCAGCACTTCAGGGGACACTGAAGCTTTCTTT.

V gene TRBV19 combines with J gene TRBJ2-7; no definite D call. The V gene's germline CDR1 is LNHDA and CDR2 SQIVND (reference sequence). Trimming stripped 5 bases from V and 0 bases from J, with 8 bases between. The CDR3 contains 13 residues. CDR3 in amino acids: CASSERNSYEQYF. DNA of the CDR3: TGTGCCAGTAGTGAACGTAACTCCTACGAGCAGTACTTC.

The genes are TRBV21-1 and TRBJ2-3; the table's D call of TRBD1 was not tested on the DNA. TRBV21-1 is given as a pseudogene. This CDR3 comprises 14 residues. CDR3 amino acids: CASSRHTSTDTQYF. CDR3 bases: TGTGCCAGCAGCAGACACACTAGCACAGATACGCAGTATTTT.

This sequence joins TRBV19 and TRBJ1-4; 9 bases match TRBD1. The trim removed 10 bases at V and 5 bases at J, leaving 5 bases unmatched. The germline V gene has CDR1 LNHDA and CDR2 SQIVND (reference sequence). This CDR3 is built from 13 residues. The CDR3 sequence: CATRDRVNEKLFF. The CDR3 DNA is TGTGCCACCCGGGACAGGGTCAATGAAAAACTGTTTTTT. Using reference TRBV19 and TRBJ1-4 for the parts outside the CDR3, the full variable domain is DGGITQSPKYLFRKEGQNVTLSCEQNLNHDAMYWYRQDPGQGLRLIYYSQIVNDFQKGDIAEGYSVSREKKESFPLTVTSAQKNPTAFYLCATRDRVNEKLFFGSGTQLSVL.

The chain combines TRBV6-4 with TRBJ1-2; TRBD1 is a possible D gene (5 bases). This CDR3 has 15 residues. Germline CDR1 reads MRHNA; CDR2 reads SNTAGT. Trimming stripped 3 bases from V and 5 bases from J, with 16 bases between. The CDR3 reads CASSERAGRVYGYTF. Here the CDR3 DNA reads TGTGCCAGCAGTGAGAGAGCAGGCAGGGTGTATGGCTACACCTTC.